This T cell receptor beta chain comes out of a study of T cells after yellow fever vaccination. MiXCR was run by TCRdb on the 5' RACE reads, yielding one entry per CDR3 protein. The sample includes about 69,000 distinct CDR3 sequences, approximately 6.2% of them seen just once. The CDR3 runs 15 residues. The junction had 4 bases not matched to a gene; V was cut back by 6 bases and J by 3 bases. Study results and caveats: Abundant clonotypes (contaminants from the bulk population) could be present in FACS-sorted repertoires.

In this sample, this clonotype turned up many times. Antigen specificity is unknown. This chain links TRBV12-3 or TRBV12-4 with TRBJ2-3, with 12 positions matching TRBD2. The TCR sequence derives from a young man who received the YFV17D yellow fever vaccine. This sample comprised CD4+ T cells sorted from PBMCs, obtained approximately 15 days after the first yellow fever vaccination. As DNA, the CDR3 is TGTGCCAGCAGCACTAGCGGGGGGCAGACAGATACGCAGTATTTT. Translating gives CASSTSGGQTDTQYF.